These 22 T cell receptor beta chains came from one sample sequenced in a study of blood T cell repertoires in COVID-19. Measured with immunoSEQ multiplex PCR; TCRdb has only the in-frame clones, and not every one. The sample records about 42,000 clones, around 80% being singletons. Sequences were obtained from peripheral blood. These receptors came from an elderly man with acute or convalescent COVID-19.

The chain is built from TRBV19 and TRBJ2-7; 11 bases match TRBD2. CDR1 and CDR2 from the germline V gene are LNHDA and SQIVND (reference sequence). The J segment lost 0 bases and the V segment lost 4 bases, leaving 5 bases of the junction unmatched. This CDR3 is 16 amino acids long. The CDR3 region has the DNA TGTGCCAGTAGTACTTTTCTAGCGGGGGGCTCCTACGAGCAGTACTTC. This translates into CASSTFLAGGSYEQYF.

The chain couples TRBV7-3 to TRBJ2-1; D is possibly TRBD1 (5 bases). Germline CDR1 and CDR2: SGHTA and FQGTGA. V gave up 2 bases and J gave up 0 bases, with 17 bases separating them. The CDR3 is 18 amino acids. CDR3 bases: TGTGCCAGCAGCTTAGGTAGTAGGGGTAGGAGCTCCTACAATGAGCAGTTCTTC. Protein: CASSLGSRGRSSYNEQFF. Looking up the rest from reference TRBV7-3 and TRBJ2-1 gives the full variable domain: GAGVSQTPSNKVTEKGKYVELRCDPISGHTALYWYRQSLGQGPEFLIYFQGTGAADDSGLPNDRFFAVRPEGSVSTLKIQRTERGDSAVYLCASSLGSRGRSSYNEQFFGPGTRLTVL.

In DNA form, the CDR3 reads TGTGCCAGCAGTGATGTGCAACCGGGAAACTACGAGCAGTACTTC. Residues: CASSDVQPGNYEQYF. The chain is built from TRBV25-1 and TRBJ2-7; perhaps TRBD2 as D (5 bases). V gave up 3 bases and J gave up 3 bases, with 15 bases separating them. The germline gives CDR1 MGHDK, CDR2 SYGVNS. The CDR3 length is 15 residues.

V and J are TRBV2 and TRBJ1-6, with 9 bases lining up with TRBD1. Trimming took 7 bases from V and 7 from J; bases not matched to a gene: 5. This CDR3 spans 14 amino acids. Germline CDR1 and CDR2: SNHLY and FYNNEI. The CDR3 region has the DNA TGTGCCAGCAACTCGGGGACAGGGAATTCACCCCTCCACTTT. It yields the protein CASNSGTGNSPLHF.

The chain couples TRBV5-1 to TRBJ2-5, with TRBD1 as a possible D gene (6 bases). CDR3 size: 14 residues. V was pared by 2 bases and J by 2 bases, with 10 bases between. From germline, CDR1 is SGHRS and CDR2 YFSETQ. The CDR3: CASSLGGMQETQYF. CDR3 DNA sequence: TGCGCCAGCAGCTTAGGGGGAATGCAAGAGACCCAGTACTTC.

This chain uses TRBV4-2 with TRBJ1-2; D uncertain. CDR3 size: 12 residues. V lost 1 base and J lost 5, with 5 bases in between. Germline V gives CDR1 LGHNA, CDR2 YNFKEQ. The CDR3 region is CASSQVQYGYTF. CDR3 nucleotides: TGTGCCAGCAGCCAAGTTCAGTATGGCTACACCTTC.

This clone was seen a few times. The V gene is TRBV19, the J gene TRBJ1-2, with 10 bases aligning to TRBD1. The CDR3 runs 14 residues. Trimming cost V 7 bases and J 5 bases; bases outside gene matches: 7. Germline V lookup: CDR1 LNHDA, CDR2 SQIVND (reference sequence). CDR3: CASTRDRGLYGYTF. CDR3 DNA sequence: TGTGCCAGTACACGGGACAGGGGCCTTTATGGCTACACCTTC.

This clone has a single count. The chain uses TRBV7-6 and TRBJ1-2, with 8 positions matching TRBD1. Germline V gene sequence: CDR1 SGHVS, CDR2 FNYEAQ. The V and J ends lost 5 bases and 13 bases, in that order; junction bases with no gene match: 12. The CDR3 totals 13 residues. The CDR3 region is CASSGYRDRTFTF. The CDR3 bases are TGTGCCAGCAGCGGTTATCGGGACAGGACCTTCACCTTC.

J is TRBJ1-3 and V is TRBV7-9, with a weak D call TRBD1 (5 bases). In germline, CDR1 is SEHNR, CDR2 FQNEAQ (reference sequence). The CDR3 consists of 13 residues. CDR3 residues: CAIDRSSGNTIYF. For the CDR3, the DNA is TGTGCTATCGACAGAAGCTCTGGAAACACCATATATTTT.

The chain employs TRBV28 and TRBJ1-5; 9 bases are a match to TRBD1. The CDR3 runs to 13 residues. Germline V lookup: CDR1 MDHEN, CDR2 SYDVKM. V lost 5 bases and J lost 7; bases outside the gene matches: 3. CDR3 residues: CASSTGQGQPQHF. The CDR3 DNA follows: TGTGCCAGCAGTACGGGACAGGGACAGCCCCAGCATTTT.

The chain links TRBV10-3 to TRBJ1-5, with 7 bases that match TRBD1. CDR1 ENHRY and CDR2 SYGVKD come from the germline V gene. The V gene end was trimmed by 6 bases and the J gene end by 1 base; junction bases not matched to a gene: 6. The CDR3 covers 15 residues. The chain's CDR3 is CAISDRDGSNQPQHF. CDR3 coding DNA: TGTGCCATCAGCGACAGGGATGGAAGCAATCAGCCCCAGCATTTT.

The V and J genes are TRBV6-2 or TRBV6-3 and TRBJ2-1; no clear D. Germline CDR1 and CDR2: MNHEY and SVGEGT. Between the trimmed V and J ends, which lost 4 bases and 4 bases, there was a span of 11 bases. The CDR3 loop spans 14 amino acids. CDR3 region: CASSSAVTYNEQFF. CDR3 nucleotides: TGTGCCAGCAGTTCGGCGGTTACTTACAATGAGCAGTTCTTC.

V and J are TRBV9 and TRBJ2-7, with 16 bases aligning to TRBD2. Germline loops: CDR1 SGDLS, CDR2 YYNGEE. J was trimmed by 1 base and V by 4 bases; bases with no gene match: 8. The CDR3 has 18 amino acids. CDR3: CASSLGTSGRARSYEQYF. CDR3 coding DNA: TGTGCCAGCAGCCTCGGGACTAGCGGGAGGGCCCGGTCCTACGAGCAGTACTTC.

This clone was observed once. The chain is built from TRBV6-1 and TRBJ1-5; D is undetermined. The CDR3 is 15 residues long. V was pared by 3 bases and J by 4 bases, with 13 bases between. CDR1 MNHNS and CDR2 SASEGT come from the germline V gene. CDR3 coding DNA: TGTGCCAGCAGTGAGGCAGGTCCATCTAATCAGCCCCAGCATTTT. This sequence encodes CASSEAGPSNQPQHF.

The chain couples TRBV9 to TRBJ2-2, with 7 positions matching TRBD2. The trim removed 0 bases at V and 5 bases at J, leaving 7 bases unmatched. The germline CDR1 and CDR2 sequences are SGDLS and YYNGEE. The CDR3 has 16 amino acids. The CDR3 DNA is TGTGCCAGCAGCGTAGTAGGCGGGGGAATAACCGGGGAGCTGTTTTTT. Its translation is CASSVVGGGITGELFF. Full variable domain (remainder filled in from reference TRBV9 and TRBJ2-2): DSGVTQTPKHLITATGQRVTLRCSPRSGDLSVYWYQQSLDQGLQFLIQYYNGEERAKGNILERFSAQQFPDLHSELNLSSLELGDSALYFCASSVVGGGITGELFFGEGSRLTVL.

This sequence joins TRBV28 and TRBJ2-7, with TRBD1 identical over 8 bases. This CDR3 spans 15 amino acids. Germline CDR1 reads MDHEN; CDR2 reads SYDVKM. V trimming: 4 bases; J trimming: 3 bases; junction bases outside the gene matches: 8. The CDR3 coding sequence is TGTGCCAGCAGTTCCTCCGCAGGGGGCCGCTACGAGCAGTACTTC. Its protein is CASSSSAGGRYEQYF.

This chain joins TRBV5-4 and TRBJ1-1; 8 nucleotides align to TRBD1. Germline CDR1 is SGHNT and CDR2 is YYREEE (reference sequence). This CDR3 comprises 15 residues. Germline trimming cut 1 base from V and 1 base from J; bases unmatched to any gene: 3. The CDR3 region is CASSLQGAGNTEAFF. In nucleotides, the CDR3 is TGTGCCAGCAGCTTGCAGGGGGCCGGGAACACTGAAGCTTTCTTT. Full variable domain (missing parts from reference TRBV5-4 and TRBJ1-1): ETGVTQSPTHLIKTRGQQVTLRCSSQSGHNTVSWYQQALGQGPQFIFQYYREEENGRGNFPPRFSGLQFPNYSSELNVNALELDDSALYLCASSLQGAGNTEAFFGQGTRLTVV.

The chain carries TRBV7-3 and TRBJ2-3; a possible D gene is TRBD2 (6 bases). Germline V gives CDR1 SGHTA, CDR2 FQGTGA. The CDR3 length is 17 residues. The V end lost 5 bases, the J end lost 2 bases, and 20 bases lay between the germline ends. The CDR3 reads CASSLGEQAGNTDTQYF. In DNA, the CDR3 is TGTGCCAGCAGCCTAGGGGAGCAAGCGGGTAACACAGATACGCAGTATTTT.

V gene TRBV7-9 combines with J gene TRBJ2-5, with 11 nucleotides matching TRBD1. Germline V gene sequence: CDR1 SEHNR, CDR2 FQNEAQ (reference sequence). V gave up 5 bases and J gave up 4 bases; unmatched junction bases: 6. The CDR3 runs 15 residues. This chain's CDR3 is CASSAGQGGRETQYF. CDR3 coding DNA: TGTGCCAGCAGCGCGGGACAGGGGGGGAGAGAGACCCAGTACTTC.

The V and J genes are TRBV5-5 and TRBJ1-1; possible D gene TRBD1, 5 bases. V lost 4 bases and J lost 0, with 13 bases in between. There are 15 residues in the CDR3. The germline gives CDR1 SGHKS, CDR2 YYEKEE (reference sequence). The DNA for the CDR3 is TGTGCCAGCAGCGCCTATCCAGGGATGAACACTGAAGCTTTCTTT. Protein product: CASSAYPGMNTEAFF.

CDR3 sequence: CASSFPNYGYTF. The CDR3 coding sequence is TGTGCCAGCAGTTTCCCGAACTATGGCTACACCTTC. The J gene is TRBJ1-2, the V gene TRBV28, with unresolved D. Germline V gives CDR1 MDHEN, CDR2 SYDVKM. V was trimmed by 3 bases and J by 2 bases, leaving 4 bases between them. There are 12 residues in the CDR3.

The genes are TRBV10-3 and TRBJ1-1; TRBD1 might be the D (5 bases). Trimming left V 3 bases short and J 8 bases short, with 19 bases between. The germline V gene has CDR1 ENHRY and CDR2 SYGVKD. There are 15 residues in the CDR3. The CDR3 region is CAISDSGQGGQEAFF. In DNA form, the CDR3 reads TGTGCCATCAGTGACTCGGGTCAGGGAGGTCAAGAAGCTTTCTTT.